This T cell receptor beta chain was retrieved from a study of cytomegalovirus exposure and HLA in healthy donors. Study details: Some 90 million unique TCRs from HLA-typed donors were held in an early data release.

PCR involved 60 Vbeta and 13 Jbeta primers. Method: immunoSEQ multiplex PCR; TCRdb's copy keeps in-frame clones and lacks some. The table has 150,000 to 200,000 clones, around nine tenths seen once. The CDR3 has 16 amino acids. V lost 3 bases, J lost 4 bases, and 17 bases lay in between. Germline loops: CDR1 SGHKS, CDR2 YYEKEE (reference sequence). Points from the study as a whole: Presence/absence results assume similar sequencing depth per donor, which may not hold. Accurate predictions that matched the HLA-A and HLA-B alleles of most subjects were reportedly made from TCR beta sequences.

As regards this clone: Its target is unknown.

The J gene is TRBJ1-5, the V gene TRBV5-5; D is ambiguous. The clonotype originates from a woman aged 18-35 years in good health and CMV-seronegative. Sequenced material: PBMCs. This CDR3 reads CASSSEEVMGNQPQHF. CDR3 DNA: TGTGCCAGCAGCTCCGAGGAGGTTATGGGAAATCAGCCCCAGCATTTT. Using reference TRBV5-5 and TRBJ1-5 for the parts outside the CDR3, the full variable domain is DAGVTQSPTHLIKTRGQQVTLRCSPISGHKSVSWYQQVLGQGPQFIFQYYEKEERGRGNFPDRFSARQFPNYSSELNVNALLLGDSALYLCASSSEEVMGNQPQHFGDGTRLSIL.